The 9 T cell receptor beta chains reported below all come from one sample, sequenced in a study of technical replicates of blood from a few donors. The protocol was immunoSEQ multiplex PCR, while the TCRdb copy is restricted to in-frame clones and leaves out a portion. Among 10,000 or so clones listed, 93% were seen once. Sequences were obtained from PBMCs. These receptors were collected from a human donor in good health.

J is TRBJ1-5 and V is TRBV25-1; D might be TRBD1 (6 bases). The CDR3 spans 14 residues. The V end was cut by 4 bases, the J end by 8 bases, with 15 bases between. Germline assignment: CDR1 MGHDK and CDR2 SYGVNS. CDR3 DNA: TGTGCCAGCAGTGTTTTAGGGGGAAACGAGCCCCAGCATTTT. Encoded protein: CASSVLGGNEPQHF.

DNA for the CDR3: TGCAGCGTTGAAGATCTAGGTGATAGGAAGTTCTTC. It codes for CSVEDLGDRKFF. V and J are TRBV29-1 and TRBJ2-1; D is unresolved. The germline V and J ends were trimmed by 0 bases and 14 bases, with 14 bases remaining between them. Looked up from germline, CDR1 is SQVTM and CDR2 is ANQGSEA. This CDR3 is built from 12 residues.

The gene calls are TRBV5-1 and TRBJ2-7, with D perhaps matching TRBD1 (6 bases). The CDR3 runs 16 residues. The germline gives CDR1 SGHRS, CDR2 YFSETQ. V shed 3 bases and J shed 1 base, with 17 bases lying between them. The CDR3 spells CASSSQTGGGSYEQYF. CDR3 DNA sequence: TGCGCCAGCAGCTCCCAGACAGGCGGTGGTTCCTACGAGCAGTACTTC.

The chain uses TRBV21-1 and TRBJ1-4. TRBV21-1 is noted as a pseudogene. This CDR3 contains 15 residues. CDR3: CASRAVEGTGEKLFF. The CDR3 DNA follows: TGTGCCAGCAGGGCGGTGGAGGGAACGGGTGAAAAACTGTTTTTT.

V usage is TRBV7-6 and J usage is TRBJ2-2; D is unresolved. Germline V CDR1 and CDR2: SGHVS, FNYEAQ. CDR3 length: 14 residues. V lost 4 bases and J lost 0, with 6 bases in between. The CDR3: CASSSTTNTGELFF. DNA for the CDR3: TGTGCCAGCAGCTCGACAACGAACACCGGGGAGCTGTTTTTT. The whole variable domain, remainder taken from reference TRBV7-6 and TRBJ2-2, is GAGVSQSPRYKVTKRGQDVALRCDPISGHVSLYWYRQALGQGPEFLTYFNYEAQQDKSGLPNDRFSAERPEGSISTLTIQRTEQRDSAMYRCASSSTTNTGELFFGEGSRLTVL.

The chain uses TRBV6-5 and TRBJ2-3; perhaps TRBD2 as D (6 bases). Germline V gene lookup returns CDR1 MNHEY and CDR2 SVGAGI. Trimming removed 2 bases from V and 5 bases from J, with 14 bases in between. This CDR3 comprises 15 residues. CDR3 loop: CASSYDPRREDTQYF. The CDR3 DNA is TGTGCCAGCAGTTACGATCCCCGGAGGGAAGATACGCAGTATTTT.

The genes are TRBV9 and TRBJ2-3, with 14 bases aligning to TRBD2. V shed 3 bases, J shed 4 bases, and the junction held 1 base outside the gene matches. Germline lookup yields CDR1 SGDLS and CDR2 YYNGEE. This CDR3 region has 15 residues. CDR3 residues: CASSGLAGGPDTQYF. As DNA, the CDR3 is TGTGCCAGCAGCGGACTAGCGGGAGGGCCAGATACGCAGTATTTT. The full variable domain, with the rest looked up from reference TRBV9 and TRBJ2-3, is DSGVTQTPKHLITATGQRVTLRCSPRSGDLSVYWYQQSLDQGLQFLIQYYNGEERAKGNILERFSAQQFPDLHSELNLSSLELGDSALYFCASSGLAGGPDTQYFGPGTRLTVL.

This chain uses TRBV29-1 with TRBJ2-3; 7 bases map to TRBD1. Per germline, CDR1 SQVTM and CDR2 ANQGSEA. After removal of 8 bases from V and 4 bases from J, the junction contained 15 bases not matched to a gene. The CDR3 loop spans 15 amino acids. The CDR3 nucleotides are TGCAGCTCTTCCCCCCACAGGGGCGCCGCAGATACGCAGTATTTT. This gives the protein CSSSPHRGAADTQYF.

The chain couples TRBV19 to TRBJ1-1; 10 nucleotides line up with TRBD1. The trim removed 7 bases at V and 4 bases at J, leaving 6 bases unmatched. Germline V gene data show CDR1 as LNHDA and CDR2 as SQIVND (reference sequence). The CDR3 has 14 amino acids. Written as DNA, the CDR3 is TGTGCCAGTACCAACAGGGACAGGGGCACTGAAGCTTTCTTT. It specifies CASTNRDRGTEAFF.